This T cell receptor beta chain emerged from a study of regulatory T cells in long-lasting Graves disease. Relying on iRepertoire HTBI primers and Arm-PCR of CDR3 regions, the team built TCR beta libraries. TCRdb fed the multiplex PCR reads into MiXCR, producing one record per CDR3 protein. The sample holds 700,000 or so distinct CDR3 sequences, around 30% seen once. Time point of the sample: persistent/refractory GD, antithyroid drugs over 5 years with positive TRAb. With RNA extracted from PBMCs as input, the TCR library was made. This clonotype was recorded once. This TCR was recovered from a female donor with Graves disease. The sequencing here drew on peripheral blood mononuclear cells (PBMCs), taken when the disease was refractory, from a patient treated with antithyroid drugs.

The CDR3, as DNA: TGTGCCAGCAGCCGAGCGGGACAGGGCCCTGAAAGCCCCACGGAGCCCCAGCATTTT. Its translation: CASSRAGQGPESPTEPQHF. The chain carries TRBV4-2 and TRBJ1-5; 9 bases are a match to TRBD1. The CDR3 is made up of 19 amino acids. Trimming removed 4 bases from V and 8 bases from J; junction bases left unmatched: 21. Per germline, CDR1 LGHNA and CDR2 YNFKEQ.